The subject of this entry is one T cell receptor (beta chain). The data are from a study of blood T cell repertoires in COVID-19. Sequencing used immunoSEQ multiplex PCR; TCRdb keeps in-frame clones, though not all of them. The table shows some 300,000 clones, with 75% to 90% occurring only once. V was clipped by 0 bases and J by 5 bases, with 9 bases between them. CDR3 length: 13 amino acids. Germline CDR1 and CDR2: SGHRS and YFSETQ. The sequence was obtained from a woman aged 40 to 49 who had recovered from COVID-19. The sample comprised PBMCs or T cells enriched from blood (not recorded which). The V call is TRBV5-1, the J call TRBJ2-7; perhaps TRBD2 as D (6 bases). CDR3 loop: CASSLDGRNEQYF. CDR3 DNA sequence: TGCGCCAGCAGCTTGGACGGGAGAAACGAGCAGTACTTC.